This T cell receptor (beta chain) was sequenced in a study of T-cell memory formation after mild COVID-19. From the 5' RACE reads, TCRdb called clonotypes with MiXCR, one entry per CDR3 protein. The sample includes 250,000 or so distinct CDR3 sequences, 8% to 10% seen only once; the top ten take 20% to 25%. Germline lookup yields CDR1 SGHTA and CDR2 FQGNSA. This CDR3 region has 15 residues. Trimming took 3 bases from V and 6 from J; bases not matched to a gene: 7. This clonotype appeared a few times. The chain couples TRBV7-2 to TRBJ2-2; TRBD1 matches at 7 bases. Specimen: PBMCs or a T cell subset sorted from them (not recorded which). This clonotype was obtained from a man aged 18-30 years who had mild COVID-19 (a few samples of this study predate the infection). Cell type and time point are not known. Here the CDR3 reads CASSFMQGVAGELFF. The CDR3 nucleotides read TGTGCCAGCAGCTTTATGCAGGGGGTGGCCGGGGAGCTGTTTTTT.